This T cell receptor beta chain was observed in a study of blood T cell repertoires in COVID-19. Turning to the study itself: COVID-19 samples from acute and convalescent phases originated in the United States, Italy and Spain. From T cells, B-cell-depleted T cells, or PBMCs came the material, which was cDNA or gDNA.

Source study methods: Cell counts per sample came from amplifying reference gene primers. TCRdb's copy holds only in-frame clones and misses some; the assay was immunoSEQ multiplex PCR. Clonal size and the V and J genes are those of that table, whereas D and trimming came from the DNA. The sample has about 200,000 clones, about 88% seen once. J was trimmed by 9 bases and V by 0 bases; bases with no gene match: 6. This CDR3 has 14 amino acids. CDR1 SGHNT and CDR2 YYREEE come from the germline V gene (reference sequence). The V gene is TRBV5-4, the J gene TRBJ2-1; 7 nucleotides align to TRBD1. What was sequenced was peripheral blood. The source is a man aged 55 to 70 with acute or convalescent COVID-19. CDR3 residues: CASSLGDSFSEQFF. CDR3 coding DNA: TGTGCCAGCAGCTTGGGGGACAGCTTCAGTGAGCAGTTCTTC.